These 3 T cell receptor beta chains were all obtained from the same sample, sequenced in a study of molecular identifiers for immune sequencing clone quantification. TCRdb reanalysed the PCR reads using MiXCR and keeps one entry per CDR3 protein. This table holds 85,000 to 100,000 distinct CDR3 sequences, 24% found once. Material for sequencing was naive CD8+ T cells from blood, with Jurkat cell RNA spiked in. Subset described: FACS-sorted CD8+CD4-CCR7+CD45RA+ naive T cells. These receptors were collected from a human donor in good health. Some libraries in this study had Jurkat cell RNA spiked in.

Worth noting for this clonotype: A read error may account for a junction end that differs from germline. The chain recombines TRBV4-1 with TRBJ2-7; D assignment may be TRBD1 or TRBD2 (5 bases each). Germline values: CDR1 MGHRA, CDR2 YSYEKL. This CDR3 has 14 residues. CDR3 amino acids: CASSQRSGTYEQHF. CDR3 nucleotides: TGCGCCAGCAGCCAACGGTCAGGGACCTACGAGCAGCACTTC.

As regards this clonotype: One end of the junction is discordant with germline, which a read error may explain. This chain uses TRBV5-1 with TRBJ2-2; 7 nucleotides line up with TRBD1. CDR3 size: 16 residues. Germline lookup yields CDR1 SGHRS and CDR2 YFSETQ. The DNA for the CDR3 is TGCGCCAGCAGCTTGGGAGCCGGACAGGACACCAGGGAGCTGTTTTTT. It encodes CASSLGAGQDTRELFF.

This clonotype was observed a few times. V is TRBV11-2 and J is TRBJ2-7; D unclear. The CDR3 spans 11 residues. Germline V gives CDR1 SGHAT, CDR2 FQNNGV. With 6 bases removed from V and 6 bases from J, the gap between germline ends came to 9 bases. CDR3 loop: CASSITREQYF. The CDR3 coding sequence is TGTGCCAGCAGTATTACGCGCGAGCAGTACTTC.